This TCR beta chain was captured in a study of breast tumors, draining lymph nodes, adjacent tissues (dated by TCRdb to the mid-2010s). Turning to the overall study: Breast cancer patients provided tumor, adjacent nontumor tissue and axillary lymph nodes, and the study compared the TCR beta repertoires across these three sources. The study aimed to assess the relationships and possible T-cell exchange between tumor, surrounding tissue and draining lymph node repertoires in human breast cancer.

The trim is 5 bases for V and 4 bases for J, with a gap of 20 bases between the germline ends. The CDR3 runs 16 amino acids, cysteine and phenylalanine included. Only CDR3 DNA remains: 48 bases, in frame from the first base. Looking up the germline V gene yields CDR1 MNHEY and CDR2 SVGAGI. What the work shows at the level of the full study, not this receptor alone: The data were considered consistent with the idea that most tumor T cells come from the lymph node and then expand in tumor tissue. The conclusion that tumor T cells originate in lymph nodes was presented as consistent with a hypothesis rather than as directly demonstrated. T-cell repertoire diversity in tumors was found to be lower than in lymph nodes but higher than in nontumor tissue, and preferential V and J gene usage was observed. In luminal-like breast cancer, tumor and nontumor tissue repertoires resembled each other significantly more than in basal-like breast cancer.

Sequencing took place on an Illumina HiSeq 2000. Multiplex PCR amplification was used to generate the TCR beta chain libraries. The amplified TCR beta chain products were analyzed by high-throughput sequencing. TCRdb reworked the public reads: Q25 trimming with fastp, MiXCR clone assembly, productive beta chains retained. Each entry merges the rows of one CDR3 protein and shows their most common DNA and genes. The sample yields over 130,000 distinct CDR3 sequences; approximately 32% were counted once. The ten most abundant clones make up around 2.3% of the sample. The lymph node samples were taken from the axillary draining lymph nodes of breast cancer patients. This clonotype was recorded many times. Its antigen specificity is not known. No base-level quality is on record; no much larger clone is a single base apart.

Sequencing was done on a sample of axillary lymph node tissue. The rearrangement joined TRBV6-5 to TRBJ1-2; TRBD1 is a weak D gene call, 6 bases matching. This clonotype was obtained from a female donor with breast cancer. Some clones in this sample may be carry-over from other donors' samples. The CDR3 reads as follows: CASSPGHGISFYGYTF. The base sequence is TGTGCCAGCAGTCCGGGACACGGAATATCTTTCTATGGCTACACCTTC.